This T cell receptor beta chain was recovered during a study of siplizumab effects on memory and regulatory T cells. The germline CDR1 and CDR2 sequences are SGHTA and FQGNSA. The CDR3 is 15 residues long. V shed 5 bases and J shed 7 bases, with 20 bases lying between them. In regard to this clone: Its antigen remains unknown.

The data were produced by immunoSEQ multiplex PCR, yet TCRdb's version contains in-frame clones alone and is incomplete. The data contain around 94,000 clones, 92% of them seen just once; the ten biggest clones take up roughly 1.1%. General study results and limits: Major contributors to the alloresponse seemed to be naive T cells, which also appeared more diverse than memory cells. No more than a minor fraction of alloreactive clones could be traced back to unstimulated subsets. Tregs that proliferated in siplizumab cultures did not have their suppressive function confirmed. The authors could not assign a naive or memory phenotype to roughly 75-96% of proliferating CD4+ or CD8+ clones.

The rearrangement uses TRBV7-2 and TRBJ1-1; D uncertain. The clonotype was recovered from a human donor in good health. The specimen sequenced was CD4+ T cells sorted from blood. CDR3 loop: CASSPTPSRSLEAFF. In nucleotides, the CDR3 is TGTGCCAGCAGCCCCACTCCCTCACGCAGCCTTGAAGCTTTCTTT.